The 9 T cell receptor beta chains in this list originate from one sample, sequenced in a study of blood T cell repertoires in COVID-19. Sequenced by immunoSEQ multiplex PCR; TCRdb stores in-frame clones only, minus some. Seen here are 9,900 or so clones, nearly 90% observed once, and the top ten hold roughly 9.1%. The sample taken for sequencing was peripheral blood. The receptor set was obtained from a human donor in a cohort sampled during active COVID-19.

This clone was seen just once. The chain combines TRBV9 with TRBJ2-1; 10 bases are shared with TRBD1. Losses at the gene ends were 2 bases for V and 6 bases for J; bases not matched to a gene: 5. Germline assignment: CDR1 SGDLS and CDR2 YYNGEE. The CDR3 loop spans 15 amino acids. DNA of the CDR3: TGTGCCAGCAGCGTCACCGGGACAGGGGTCAATGAGCAGTTCTTC. As protein: CASSVTGTGVNEQFF.

The CDR3 loop is CASMRSGKVGGGQETQYF. CDR3 nucleotides: TGTGCCAGCATGAGGTCAGGCAAGGTGGGGGGTGGCCAAGAGACCCAGTACTTC. The V call is TRBV7-9, the J call TRBJ2-5; D might be TRBD2 (6 bases). V lost 7 bases and J lost 1, with 25 bases in between. The length of the CDR3 is 18 residues. The germline V gene encodes CDR1 SEHNR and CDR2 FQNEAQ (reference sequence).

The chain has TRBV4-1 and TRBJ1-2, with a weak D call TRBD1 (5 bases). The CDR3 is 16 residues long. The V end was cut by 0 bases, the J end by 1 base, with 12 bases between. Germline lookup yields CDR1 MGHRA and CDR2 YSYEKL. The CDR3 DNA is TGCGCCAGCAGCCAAGAGGAGGGGCGAGATAACTATGGCTACACCTTC. This codes for CASSQEEGRDNYGYTF.

The V gene is TRBV5-1, the J gene TRBJ1-3; 7 bases line up with TRBD1. This CDR3 is 16 amino acids long. Trimming at V came to 0 bases and at J to 3 bases, leaving 6 bases not matched to a gene. Germline V lookup: CDR1 SGHRS, CDR2 YFSETQ. The CDR3 DNA follows: TGCGCCAGCAGCTTGGAAGGGGGCGGCGTTGGAAACACCATATATTTT. Translation gives CASSLEGGGVGNTIYF. Complete variable domain (other parts from reference TRBV5-1 and TRBJ1-3): KAGVTQTPRYLIKTRGQQVTLSCSPISGHRSVSWYQQTPGQGLQFLFEYFSETQRNKGNFPGRFSGRQFSNSRSEMNVSTLELGDSALYLCASSLEGGGVGNTIYFGEGSWLTVV.

The rearrangement joins TRBV15 to TRBJ2-7; 7 bases are a match to TRBD1. There are 15 residues in the CDR3. The V gene end was trimmed by 4 bases and the J gene end by 0 bases; junction bases not matched to a gene: 6. Germline V CDR1 and CDR2: LNHNV, YYDKDF (reference sequence). CDR3 nucleotide sequence: TGTGCCACCAGCAACACCGGGACAGTCTCCTACGAGCAGTACTTC. It yields the protein CATSNTGTVSYEQYF. The full variable domain, completed using reference TRBV15 and TRBJ2-7, is DAMVIQNPRYQVTQFGKPVTLSCSQTLNHNVMYWYQQKSSQAPKLLFHYYDKDFNNEADTPDNFQSRRPNTSFCFLDIRSPGLGDTAMYLCATSNTGTVSYEQYFGPGTRLTVT.

The chain couples TRBV6-6 to TRBJ1-1; D may be TRBD1 (5 bases). This CDR3 region has 15 residues. Trimming shortened V by 2 bases and J by 7 bases, and 17 bases separated the two germline ends. The germline gives CDR1 MNHNY, CDR2 SVGAGI (reference sequence). The CDR3 here is CASSYTRAGDFEAFF. CDR3 DNA: TGTGCCAGCAGTTACACCAGGGCCGGGGACTTTGAAGCTTTCTTT.

The chain links TRBV7-6 to TRBJ2-2; TRBD1 matches at 9 bases. With 5 bases clipped from V and 4 bases from J, the junction kept 8 bases outside the gene matches. The CDR3 length is 16 residues. The germline gives CDR1 SGHVS, CDR2 FNYEAQ. The CDR3, as DNA: TGTGCCAGCAGCCCCAGGGACAGGGTATCCACCGGGGAGCTGTTTTTT. It codes for CASSPRDRVSTGELFF.

The chain uses TRBV15 and TRBJ2-2, with a weak D call TRBD2 (5 bases). Per the germline V gene, CDR1 is LNHNV and CDR2 is YYDKDF (reference sequence). This CDR3 is built from 15 residues. Trimming removed 0 bases from V and 1 base from J, with 6 bases in between. Here the CDR3 reads CATSRDAGNTGELFF. The DNA of the CDR3 is TGTGCCACCAGCAGAGATGCGGGGAACACCGGGGAGCTGTTTTTT.

J is TRBJ2-1 and V is TRBV7-2, with TRBD2 matching 14 bases. CDR3 length: 15 amino acids. From germline, CDR1 is SGHTA and CDR2 FQGNSA. J gave up 6 bases and V 4 bases, and 2 bases lay outside the gene matches. Written as DNA, the CDR3 is TGTGCCAGCAGCTCGACTAGCGGGGGGGCCAATGAGCAGTTCTTC. Protein product: CASSSTSGGANEQFF.